The rows below give T cell receptor beta chains drawn from one sample of a study of cytomegalovirus exposure and HLA in healthy donors. Sequenced by immunoSEQ multiplex PCR; TCRdb stores in-frame clones only, minus some. The sample comprises 100,000 or so clones, about 67% of which are singletons, and under 2.5% rests with the top ten. The sequenced sample consisted of PBMCs. The receptors stem from a man aged 25-45 years in good health and CMV-seronegative. The CDR3 runs from the conserved cysteine through the conserved F or W. D genes are given only for firm matches. Expanded clones get a size class; other rows say once, few or many, or leave the size out.

clone size | CDR3 length | J gene | D gene | V gene | CDR3 protein | CDR3 DNA
once | 15 | TRBJ2-3 | - | TRBV7-2 | CASSPAVELTDTQYF | TGTGCCAGCAGCCCAGCGGTGGAACTCACAGATACGCAGTATTTT
- | 15 | TRBJ2-2 | TRBD2 | TRBV7-9 | CASSPQTSRSGELFF | TGTGCCAGCAGCCCCCAGACTAGCCGGAGCGGGGAGCTGTTTTTT
- | 11 | TRBJ1-1 | - | TRBV28 | CASNHRGEAFF | TGTGCCAGCAATCATAGGGGGGAAGCTTTCTTT
- | 13 | TRBJ2-3 | - | TRBV2 | CASSVDRRNTQYF | TGTGCCAGCAGCGTTGACAGGCGGAATACGCAGTATTTT
- | 14 | TRBJ1-3 | - | TRBV9 | CASSVGGTGNTIYF | TGTGCCAGCAGCGTAGGAGGGACTGGAAACACCATATATTTT
- | 12 | TRBJ1-1 | - | TRBV6-5 | CASRVRGGGAFF | TGTGCCAGCAGGGTCAGAGGGGGGGGAGCTTTCTTT
- | 13 | TRBJ1-1 | - | TRBV28 | CASIPSPGREAFF | TGTGCCAGCATCCCTTCCCCCGGGAGAGAAGCTTTCTTT
- | 14 | TRBJ1-1 | - | TRBV18 | CASSLGHPNTEAFF | TGTGCCAGCTCACTCGGACACCCTAACACTGAAGCTTTCTTT
once | 16 | TRBJ2-1 | - | TRBV30 | CAWSVPGSGHYNEQFF | TGTGCCTGGAGTGTACCGGGGAGCGGTCACTACAATGAGCAGTTCTTC
few | 17 | TRBJ2-7 | - | TRBV5-3 | CARSLAGEVNGMIEQYF | TGTGCCAGAAGCTTGGCCGGGGAAGTAAATGGTATGATCGAGCAGTACTTC
- | 15 | TRBJ2-2 | TRBD2 | TRBV9 | CASSGLAGVIGELFF | TGTGCCAGCAGTGGACTAGCGGGAGTTATCGGGGAGCTGTTTTTT
- | 13 | TRBJ2-7 | TRBD2 | TRBV27 | CASTAGLVNEQYF | TGTGCCAGCACTGCGGGACTAGTCAACGAGCAGTACTTC
- | 16 | TRBJ1-2 | TRBD1 | TRBV7-8 | CASSLGTGRPNYGYTF | TGTGCCAGCAGCTTAGGGACAGGGAGACCTAACTATGGCTACACCTTC
- | 15 | TRBJ1-5 | - | TRBV7-8 | CASSLAFGGNQPQHF | TGTGCCAGCAGCTTAGCCTTTGGAGGGAATCAGCCCCAGCATTTT
- | 12 | TRBJ1-5 | - | TRBV27 | CASRQGLEPQHF | TGTGCCAGCAGACAGGGCCTCGAGCCCCAGCATTTT
few | 16 | TRBJ1-1 | TRBD1 | TRBV5-1 | CASSRTGTGGRIEAFF | TGCGCCAGCAGCCGGACCGGGACAGGGGGTCGAATTGAAGCTTTCTTT
- | 14 | TRBJ2-1 | - | TRBV10-3 | CAISESQIVDEQFF | TGTGCCATCAGTGAGTCACAGATAGTCGATGAGCAGTTCTTC
- | 17 | TRBJ2-1 | - | TRBV27 | CASSLLAHDRGGNEQFF | TGTGCCAGCAGTTTATTAGCCCACGACAGGGGAGGGAATGAGCAGTTCTTC
- | 12 | TRBJ1-5 | - | TRBV27 | CASSSVNQPQHF | TGTGCCAGCAGTTCGGTTAATCAGCCCCAGCATTTT
- | 14 | TRBJ1-4 | - | TRBV11-2 | CASSLRQINEKLFF | TGTGCCAGCAGCTTGCGGCAGATTAATGAAAAACTGTTTTTT